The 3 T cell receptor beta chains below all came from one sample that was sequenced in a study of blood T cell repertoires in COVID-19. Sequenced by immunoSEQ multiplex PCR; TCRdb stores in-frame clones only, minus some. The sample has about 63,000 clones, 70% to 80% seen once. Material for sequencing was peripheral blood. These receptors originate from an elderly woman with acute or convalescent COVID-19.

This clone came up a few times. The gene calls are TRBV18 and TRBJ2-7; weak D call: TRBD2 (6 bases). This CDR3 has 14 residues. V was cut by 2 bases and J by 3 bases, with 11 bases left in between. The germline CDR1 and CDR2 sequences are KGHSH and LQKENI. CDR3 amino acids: CASSPGGDNYEQYF. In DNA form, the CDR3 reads TGTGCCAGCTCACCAGGAGGGGATAACTACGAGCAGTACTTC.

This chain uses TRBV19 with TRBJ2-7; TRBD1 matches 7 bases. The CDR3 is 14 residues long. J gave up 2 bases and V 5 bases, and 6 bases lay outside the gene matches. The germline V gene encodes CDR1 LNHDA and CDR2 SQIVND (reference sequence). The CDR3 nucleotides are TGTGCCAGTAGTGACAGGGTCAATACCTACGAGCAGTACTTC. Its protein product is CASSDRVNTYEQYF.

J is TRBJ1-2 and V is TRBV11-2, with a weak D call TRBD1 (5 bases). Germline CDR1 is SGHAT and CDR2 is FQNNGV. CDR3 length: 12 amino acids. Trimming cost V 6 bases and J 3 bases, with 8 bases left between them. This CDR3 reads CASSGGYYGYTF. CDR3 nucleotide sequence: TGTGCCAGCAGTGGGGGGTACTATGGCTACACCTTC.